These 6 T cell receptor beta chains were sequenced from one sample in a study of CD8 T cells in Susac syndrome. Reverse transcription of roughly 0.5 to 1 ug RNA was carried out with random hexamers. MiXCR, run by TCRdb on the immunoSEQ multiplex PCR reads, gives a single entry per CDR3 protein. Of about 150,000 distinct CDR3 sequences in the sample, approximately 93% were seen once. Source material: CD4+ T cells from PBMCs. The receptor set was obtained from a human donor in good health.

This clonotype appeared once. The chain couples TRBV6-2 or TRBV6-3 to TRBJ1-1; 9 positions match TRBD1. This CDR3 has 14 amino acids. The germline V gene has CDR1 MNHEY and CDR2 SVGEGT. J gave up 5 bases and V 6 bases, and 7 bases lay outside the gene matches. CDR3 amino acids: CASRTGGAGTEAFF. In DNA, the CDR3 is TGTGCCAGCAGAACAGGGGGCGCGGGAACTGAAGCTTTCTTT.

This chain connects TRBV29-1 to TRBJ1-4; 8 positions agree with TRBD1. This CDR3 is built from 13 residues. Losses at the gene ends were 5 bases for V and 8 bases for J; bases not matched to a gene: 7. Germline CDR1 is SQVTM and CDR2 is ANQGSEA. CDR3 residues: CSVIGQGLEKLFF. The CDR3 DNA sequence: TGCAGCGTTATAGGACAGGGTTTGGAAAAACTGTTTTTT.

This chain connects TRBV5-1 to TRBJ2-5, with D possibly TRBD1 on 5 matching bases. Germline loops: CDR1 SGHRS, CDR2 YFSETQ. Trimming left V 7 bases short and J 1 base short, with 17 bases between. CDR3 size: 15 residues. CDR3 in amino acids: CASQRQWRSQETQYF. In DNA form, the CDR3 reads TGCGCCAGCCAACGACAGTGGCGGAGCCAAGAGACCCAGTACTTC.

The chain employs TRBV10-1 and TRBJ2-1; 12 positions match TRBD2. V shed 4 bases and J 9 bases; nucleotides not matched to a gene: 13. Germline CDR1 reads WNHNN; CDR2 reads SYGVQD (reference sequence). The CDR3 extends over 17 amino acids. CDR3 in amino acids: CASSGPGLAGGLGEQFF. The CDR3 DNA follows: TGCGCCAGCAGTGGGCCGGGGCTAGCGGGAGGGTTGGGTGAGCAGTTCTTC.

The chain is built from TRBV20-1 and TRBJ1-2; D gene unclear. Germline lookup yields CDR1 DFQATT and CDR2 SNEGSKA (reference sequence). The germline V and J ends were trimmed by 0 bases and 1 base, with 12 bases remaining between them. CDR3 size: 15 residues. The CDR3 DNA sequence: TGCAGTGCTAGAGACAGACACAGACTTAACTATGGCTACACCTTC. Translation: CSARDRHRLNYGYTF.

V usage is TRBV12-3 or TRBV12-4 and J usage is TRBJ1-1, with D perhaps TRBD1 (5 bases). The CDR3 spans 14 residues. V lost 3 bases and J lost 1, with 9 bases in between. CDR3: CASSFGAANTEAFF. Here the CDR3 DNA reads TGTGCCAGCAGTTTCGGGGCAGCGAACACTGAAGCTTTCTTT.